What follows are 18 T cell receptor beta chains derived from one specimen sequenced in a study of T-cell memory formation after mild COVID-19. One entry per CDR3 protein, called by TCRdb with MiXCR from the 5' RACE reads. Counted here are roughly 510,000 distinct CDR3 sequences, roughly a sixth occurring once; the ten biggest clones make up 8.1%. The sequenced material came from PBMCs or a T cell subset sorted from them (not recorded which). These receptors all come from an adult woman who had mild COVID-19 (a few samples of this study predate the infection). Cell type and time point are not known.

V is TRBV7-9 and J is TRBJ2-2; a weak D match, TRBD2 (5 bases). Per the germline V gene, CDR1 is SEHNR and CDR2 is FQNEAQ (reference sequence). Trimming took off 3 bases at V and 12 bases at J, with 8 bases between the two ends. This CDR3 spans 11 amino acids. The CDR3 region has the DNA TGTGCCAGCAGCTTCCGGGGTCAGCTGTTTTTT. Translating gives CASSFRGQLFF.

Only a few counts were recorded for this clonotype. The CDR3 loop is CASSQDRLAGGGEQYF. CDR3 nucleotides: TGCGCCAGCAGCCAAGATCGCCTAGCGGGAGGGGGCGAGCAGTACTTC. The chain has TRBV4-3 and TRBJ2-7, with 12 bases aligning to TRBD2. V trimming: 0 bases; J trimming: 6 bases; junction bases outside the gene matches: 6. Per the germline V gene, CDR1 is LGHNA and CDR2 is YSLEER. The CDR3 length is 16 residues.

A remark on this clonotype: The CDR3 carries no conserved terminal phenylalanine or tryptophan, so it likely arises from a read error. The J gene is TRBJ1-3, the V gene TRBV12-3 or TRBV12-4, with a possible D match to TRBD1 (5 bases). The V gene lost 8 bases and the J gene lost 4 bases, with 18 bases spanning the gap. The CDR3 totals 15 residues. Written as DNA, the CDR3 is TGTGCCAGCTATGGACACGACCAGGAGGGAAACACCATATATTCT. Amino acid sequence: CASYGHDQEGNTIYS.

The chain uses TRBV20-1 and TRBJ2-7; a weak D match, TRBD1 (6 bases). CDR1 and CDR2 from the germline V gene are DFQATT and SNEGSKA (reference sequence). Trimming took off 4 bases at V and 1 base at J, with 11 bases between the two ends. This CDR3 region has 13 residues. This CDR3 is CSATAGVSYEQYF. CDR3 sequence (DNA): TGCAGTGCTACGGCAGGGGTTTCCTACGAGCAGTACTTC.

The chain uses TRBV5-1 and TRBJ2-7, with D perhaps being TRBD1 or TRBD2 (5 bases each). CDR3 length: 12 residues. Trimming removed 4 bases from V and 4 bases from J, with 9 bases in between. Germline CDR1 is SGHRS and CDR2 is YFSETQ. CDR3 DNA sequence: TGCGCCAGCAGCGAGGGACGGTACGAGCAGTACTTC. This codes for CASSEGRYEQYF.

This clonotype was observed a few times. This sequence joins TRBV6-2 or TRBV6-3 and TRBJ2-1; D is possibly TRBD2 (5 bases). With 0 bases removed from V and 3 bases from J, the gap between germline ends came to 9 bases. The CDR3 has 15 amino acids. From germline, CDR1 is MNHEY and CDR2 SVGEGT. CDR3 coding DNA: TGTGCCAGCAGTTACTCGCGGACTCTCTACAATGAGCAGTTCTTC. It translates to CASSYSRTLYNEQFF.

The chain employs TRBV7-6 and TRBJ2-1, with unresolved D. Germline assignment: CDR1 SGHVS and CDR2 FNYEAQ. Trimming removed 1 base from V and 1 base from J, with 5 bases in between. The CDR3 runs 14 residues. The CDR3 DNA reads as TGTGCCAGCAGCTTAGGGGAATCCTACAATGAGCAGTTCTTC. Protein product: CASSLGESYNEQFF.

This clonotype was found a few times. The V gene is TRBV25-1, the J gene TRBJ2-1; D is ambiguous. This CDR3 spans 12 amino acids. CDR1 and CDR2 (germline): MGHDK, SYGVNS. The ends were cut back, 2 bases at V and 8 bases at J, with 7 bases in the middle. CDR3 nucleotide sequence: TGTGCCAGCAGTGAAGGCCTTTATGAGCAGTTCTTC. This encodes CASSEGLYEQFF.

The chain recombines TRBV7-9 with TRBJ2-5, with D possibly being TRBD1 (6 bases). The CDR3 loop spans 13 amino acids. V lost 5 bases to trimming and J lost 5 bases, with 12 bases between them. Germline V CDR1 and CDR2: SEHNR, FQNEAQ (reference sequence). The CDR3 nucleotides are TGTGCCAGCAGCCAAACAGGGTCGGAGACCCAGTACTTC. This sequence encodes CASSQTGSETQYF. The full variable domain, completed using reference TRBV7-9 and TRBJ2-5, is DTGVSQNPRHKITKRGQNVTFRCDPISEHNRLYWYRQTLGQGPEFLTYFQNEAQLEKSRLLSDRFSAERPKGSFSTLEIQRTEQGDSAMYLCASSQTGSETQYFGPGTRLLVL.

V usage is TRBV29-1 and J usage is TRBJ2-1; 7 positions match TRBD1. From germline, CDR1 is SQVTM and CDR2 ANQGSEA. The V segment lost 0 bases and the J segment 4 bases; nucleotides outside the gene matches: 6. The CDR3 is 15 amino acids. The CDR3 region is CSVEEGRGKYNEQFF. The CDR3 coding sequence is TGCAGCGTTGAAGAGGGCAGGGGGAAATACAATGAGCAGTTCTTC.

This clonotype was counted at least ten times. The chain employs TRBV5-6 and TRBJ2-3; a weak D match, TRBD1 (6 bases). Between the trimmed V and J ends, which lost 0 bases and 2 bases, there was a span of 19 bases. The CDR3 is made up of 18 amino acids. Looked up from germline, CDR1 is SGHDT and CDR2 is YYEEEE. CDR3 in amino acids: CASSLAWDTSYPTDTQYF. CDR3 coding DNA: TGTGCCAGCAGCTTGGCATGGGACACCTCCTACCCCACAGATACGCAGTATTTT.

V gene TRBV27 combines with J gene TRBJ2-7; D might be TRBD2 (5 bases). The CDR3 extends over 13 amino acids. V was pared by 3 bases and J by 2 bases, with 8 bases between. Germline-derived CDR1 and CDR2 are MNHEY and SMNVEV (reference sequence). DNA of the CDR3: TGTGCCAGCAGTTTCGGGGTGGCCTACGAGCAGTACTTC. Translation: CASSFGVAYEQYF.

The CDR3 nucleotides read TGCGCCAGCAGCCAAGTAGGCAGGGGAGATCACAATGAGCAGTTCTTC. It codes for CASSQVGRGDHNEQFF. The chain recombines TRBV4-1 with TRBJ2-1, with D perhaps matching TRBD1 (6 bases). With 1 base removed from V and 5 bases from J, the gap between germline ends came to 15 bases. CDR3 length equals 16 residues. From germline, CDR1 is MGHRA and CDR2 YSYEKL.

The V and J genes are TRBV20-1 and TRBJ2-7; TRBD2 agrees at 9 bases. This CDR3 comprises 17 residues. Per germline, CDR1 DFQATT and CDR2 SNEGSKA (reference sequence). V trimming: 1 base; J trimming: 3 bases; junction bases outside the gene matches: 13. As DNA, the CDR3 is TGCAGTGCTAGAGGGAACGAGCGGGAGGAGACTGACTACGAGCAGTACTTC. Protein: CSARGNEREETDYEQYF.

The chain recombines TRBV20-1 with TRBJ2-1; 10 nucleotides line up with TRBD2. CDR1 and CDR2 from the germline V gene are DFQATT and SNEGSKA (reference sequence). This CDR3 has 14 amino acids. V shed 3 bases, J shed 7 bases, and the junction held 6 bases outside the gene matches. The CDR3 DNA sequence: TGCAGTGCTAGGGGACTAGCGATACTTAATGAGCAGTTCTTC. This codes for CSARGLAILNEQFF.

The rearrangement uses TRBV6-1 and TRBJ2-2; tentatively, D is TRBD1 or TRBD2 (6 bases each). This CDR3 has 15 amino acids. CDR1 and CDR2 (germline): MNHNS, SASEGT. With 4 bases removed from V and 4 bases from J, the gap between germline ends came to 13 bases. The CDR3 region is CASSALGGTTGELFF. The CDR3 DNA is TGTGCCAGCAGTGCACTAGGGGGGACCACCGGGGAGCTGTTTTTT.

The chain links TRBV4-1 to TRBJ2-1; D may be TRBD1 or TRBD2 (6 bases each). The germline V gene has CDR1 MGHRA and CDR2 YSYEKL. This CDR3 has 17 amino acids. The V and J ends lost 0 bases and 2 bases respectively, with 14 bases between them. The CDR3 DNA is TGCGCCAGCAGCCAAGATAGGAGCCGGGGGCCCTACAATGAGCAGTTCTTC. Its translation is CASSQDRSRGPYNEQFF.

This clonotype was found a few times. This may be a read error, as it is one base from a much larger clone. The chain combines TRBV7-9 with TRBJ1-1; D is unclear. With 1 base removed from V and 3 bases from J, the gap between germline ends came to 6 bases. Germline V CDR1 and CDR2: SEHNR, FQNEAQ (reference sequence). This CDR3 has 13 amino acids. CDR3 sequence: CASSLEWDTEAFF. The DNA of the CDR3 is TGTGCCAGCAGCTTAGAGTGGGACACTGAAGCTTTCTTT.